This T cell receptor beta chain was sequenced for a study of T cell repertoires in cytomegalovirus infection. In TCRdb, the reads were re-called with MiXCR into one record per CDR3 protein. The repertoire holds 560,000 or so distinct CDR3 sequences, with approximately 15% as singletons. This clonotype occurred many times. The sequence derives from a human donor in good health (CMV status not recorded). Some clones in this sample may be carry-over from other donors' samples. Sequencing was carried out using CD8+ T cells from PBMCs.

The CDR3 is CASSQEGRVEAFF. CDR3 nucleotide sequence: TGCGCCAGCAGCCAAGAAGGAAGGGTTGAAGCTTTCTTT. J is TRBJ1-1 and V is TRBV4-1; D not resolved. The CDR3 length is 13 residues. CDR1 is MGHRA and CDR2 is YSYEKL in the germline V gene. The V end was cut by 0 bases, the J end by 7 bases, with 9 bases between.